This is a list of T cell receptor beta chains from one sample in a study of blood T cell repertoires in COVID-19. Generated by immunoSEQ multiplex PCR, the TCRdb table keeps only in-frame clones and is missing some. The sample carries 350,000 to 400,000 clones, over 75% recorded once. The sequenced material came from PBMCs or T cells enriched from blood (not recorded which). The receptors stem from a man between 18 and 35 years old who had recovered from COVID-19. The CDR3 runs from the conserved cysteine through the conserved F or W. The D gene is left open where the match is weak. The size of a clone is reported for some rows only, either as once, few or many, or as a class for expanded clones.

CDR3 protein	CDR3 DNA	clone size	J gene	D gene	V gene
CASSQDGTGELFF	TGCGCCAGCAGCCAAGACGGCACCGGGGAGCTGTTTTTT	.	TRBJ2-2	.	TRBV4-1
CASSPTSGGSSYNEQFF	TGTGCCAGCAGCCCCACTAGCGGAGGCAGCTCCTACAATGAGCAGTTCTTC	once	TRBJ2-1	TRBD2	TRBV7-3
CASSLDTPNYGYTF	TGCGCCAGCAGCTTGGATACTCCTAACTATGGCTACACCTTC	.	TRBJ1-2	.	TRBV5-1
CASRPQEYEQYF	TGTGCCAGCAGGCCACAGGAATACGAGCAGTACTTC	.	TRBJ2-7	.	TRBV6-5
CASSLTGVIAGANVLTF	TGTGCCAGCAGCCTTACAGGGGTAATTGCCGGGGCCAACGTCCTGACTTTC	.	TRBJ2-6	TRBD1	TRBV28
CASSRTGSTEAFF	TGTGCCAGCAGTAGGACAGGGAGCACTGAAGCTTTCTTT	.	TRBJ1-1	TRBD1	TRBV12-3/TRBV12-4
CASSTGTGGFQPQHF	TGTGCCAGTAGTACCGGGACAGGGGGCTTTCAGCCCCAGCATTTT	.	TRBJ1-5	TRBD1	TRBV19
CASSPRRGTDTQYF	TGTGCCAGCTCACCCCGCCGGGGGACAGATACGCAGTATTTT	.	TRBJ2-3	.	TRBV18
CASSPGLAGINPYEQYF	TGTGCCAGCAGCCCCGGACTAGCGGGAATCAACCCCTACGAGCAGTACTTC	.	TRBJ2-7	TRBD2	TRBV7-6
CASLTGGQPQHF	TGTGCCAGCCTGACAGGGGGTCAGCCCCAGCATTTT	.	TRBJ1-5	TRBD1	TRBV28
CASSSSGSDTGELFF	TGTGCCAGCAGCTCTAGCGGGAGTGACACCGGGGAGCTGTTTTTT	.	TRBJ2-2	TRBD2	TRBV9
CASSPTSSGTDTQYF	TGTGCCAGCTCACCAACTAGCTCTGGCACAGATACGCAGTATTTT	.	TRBJ2-3	.	TRBV18
CASSQDSGATDTQYF	TGCGCCAGCAGCCAAGATTCAGGTGCCACAGATACGCAGTATTTT	.	TRBJ2-3	.	TRBV4-1
CAISSGGRGYGYTF	TGTGCCATCAGTTCAGGGGGGAGAGGCTATGGCTACACCTTC	few	TRBJ1-2	TRBD1	TRBV10-3
CASSQGQGAGAFF	TGTGCCAGCAGCCAGGGACAGGGGGCCGGGGCTTTCTTT	.	TRBJ1-1	TRBD1	TRBV7-9
CASRRSGADGYTF	TGTGCCAGCAGGAGGTCAGGGGCAGATGGCTACACCTTC	once	TRBJ1-2	.	TRBV6-4
CASSLNYEQYF	TGTGCCAGCAGCCTAAATTACGAGCAGTACTTC	.	TRBJ2-7	.	TRBV3-1/TRBV3-2
CASSPMGLAGIGGYTF	TGCGCCAGCAGCCCCATGGGATTGGCGGGGATTGGTGGCTACACCTTC	.	TRBJ1-2	.	TRBV5-1